This T cell receptor (beta chain) originates from a study of PD-1 blockade in classical Hodgkin lymphoma. The study, taken as a whole, reports: At C4D1, TCR diversity had climbed significantly for CD4+ cells, though not for CD8+ cells. In newly diagnosed patients, baseline TCR diversity was reportedly below that of healthy donors. Undefined causes, possibly disease activity or prior therapy, underlie the repertoire differences.

With no exception, relapse followed autologous stem cell transplantation in all patients, and brentuximab vedotin exposure varied. Details on this clone: What it binds is unknown.

The data were produced by immunoSEQ multiplex PCR, yet TCRdb's version contains in-frame clones alone and is incomplete. Of about 46,000 clones in the sample, 65% to 85% were seen once. CDR1 is LNHDA, CDR2 SQIVND, per germline (reference sequence). The CDR3 spans 11 residues. V was trimmed by 3 bases and J by 4 bases, leaving 2 bases between them. V and J are TRBV19 and TRBJ2-3; unclear D gene. The sample here was peripheral blood mononuclear cells (PBMCs), taken at baseline. The receptor was isolated from a human donor with classical Hodgkin lymphoma. The CDR3 DNA reads TGTGCCAGTAGTATTGCAGATACGCAGTATTTT. This sequence encodes CASSIADTQYF.